This T cell receptor beta chain was captured by sequencing in a study of blood T cell repertoires in COVID-19. The CDR3 length is 16 residues. V lost 8 bases and J lost 1, with 20 bases in between. The germline CDR1 and CDR2 sequences are LNHDA and SQIVND (reference sequence). The assay was immunoSEQ multiplex PCR, and TCRdb's table has in-frame clones only and misses some. The data show 130,000 to 150,000 clones, with roughly four fifths seen just once and roughly 15% held by the top ten. This chain uses TRBV19 with TRBJ1-1; D remains unclear. The sequencing input was peripheral blood. The clonotype comes from a human donor with acute or convalescent COVID-19. The donor label of this sample is uncertain. CDR3 amino acids: CASGDSPAGRNTEAFF. The CDR3 nucleotides are TGTGCCAGTGGTGACTCACCCGCCGGGAGGAACACTGAAGCTTTCTTT. The entire variable domain, with the rest obtained from reference TRBV19 and TRBJ1-1, is as follows: DGGITQSPKYLFRKEGQNVTLSCEQNLNHDAMYWYRQDPGQGLRLIYYSQIVNDFQKGDIAEGYSVSREKKESFPLTVTSAQKNPTAFYLCASGDSPAGRNTEAFFGQGTRLTVV.